These 25 T cell receptor beta chains came from one sample sequenced in a study of blood T cell repertoires in COVID-19. Here immunoSEQ multiplex PCR was the method, and the copy in TCRdb shows in-frame clones only, minus some. Of 220,000 or so clones detected, around four fifths appear once; the ten largest clones hold about 20%. The sample consisted of peripheral blood. These TCRs come from a man aged 25 to 40 with active or convalescent COVID-19.

The chain employs TRBV3-1 (or the pseudogene TRBV3-2) and TRBJ2-7; maybe TRBD1 (5 bases). The CDR3 sequence is 13 residues long. V was shortened by 2 bases and J by 5 bases, with 10 bases between the two germline ends. In germline, CDR1 is LGHDT, CDR2 YNNKEL (reference sequence). CDR3 nucleotide sequence: TGTGCCAGCAGCCAAAGGGGAAGGAACGAGCAGTACTTC. Translation: CASSQRGRNEQYF.

J is TRBJ2-1 and V is TRBV5-5; 7 bases fit TRBD2. The CDR3 is made up of 13 amino acids. Trimming removed 7 bases from V and 13 bases from J; junction bases left unmatched: 14. From germline, CDR1 is SGHKS and CDR2 YYEKEE (reference sequence). The CDR3 loop is CASSGTGTTAQFF. CDR3 in DNA: TGTGCCAGCTCCGGGACCGGGACTACCGCACAGTTCTTC.

The V and J genes are TRBV5-1 and TRBJ2-7, with 11 bases fitting TRBD1. The CDR3 runs to 15 residues. V shed 0 bases and J 6 bases; nucleotides not matched to a gene: 5. Germline assignment: CDR1 SGHRS and CDR2 YFSETQ. The CDR3: CASSLAGDRGAEQYF. The CDR3, as DNA: TGCGCCAGCAGCTTGGCGGGGGACAGGGGGGCCGAGCAGTACTTC.

This chain connects TRBV24-1 to TRBJ2-5; weak D call: TRBD1 (5 bases). The CDR3 length is 18 residues. The V end lost 8 bases, the J end lost 5 bases, and 29 bases lay between the germline ends. In germline, CDR1 is KGHDR, CDR2 SFDVKD. The CDR3, as DNA: TGTGCCACCATGTGGGGCCCCAGTCGCAGGGAAGTAGGGGAGACCCAGTACTTC. Its translation: CATMWGPSRREVGETQYF.

This clone was picked up one time. The V call is TRBV6-5, the J call TRBJ1-6; D not certain. This CDR3 has 14 amino acids. Germline V gives CDR1 MNHEY, CDR2 SVGAGI. The V gene lost 3 bases and the J gene lost 9 bases, with 12 bases spanning the gap. Written as DNA, the CDR3 is TGTGCCAGCAGTTATCTTTCTCGGAGTTCACCCCTCCACTTT. Its protein is CASSYLSRSSPLHF.

V and J are TRBV27 and TRBJ2-5, with TRBD2 matching 12 bases. This CDR3 region has 17 residues. V gave up 3 bases and J gave up 2 bases; unmatched junction bases: 7. Germline V gene sequence: CDR1 MNHEY, CDR2 SMNVEV (reference sequence). This CDR3 is CASSFLPSGGDQETQYF. CDR3 coding DNA: TGTGCCAGCAGTTTCCTCCCTAGCGGGGGGGATCAAGAGACCCAGTACTTC.

V is TRBV18 and J is TRBJ1-4; no clear D gene. The V end was cut by 3 bases, the J end by 0 bases, with 11 bases between. Looked up from germline, CDR1 is KGHSH and CDR2 is LQKENI. This CDR3 is 16 amino acids long. The CDR3 bases are TGTGCCAGCTCACCTGACTTGAAGGCAACTAATGAAAAACTGTTTTTT. Translating gives CASSPDLKATNEKLFF.

This chain joins TRBV11-2 and TRBJ1-6; D gene unclear. Per the germline V gene, CDR1 is SGHAT and CDR2 is FQNNGV. CDR3 length equals 15 residues. Deletions cut 0 bases from V and 10 bases from J, with 13 bases between. The chain's CDR3 is CASSLDGGRVSPLHF. For the CDR3, the DNA is TGTGCCAGCAGCTTAGATGGTGGGAGGGTCTCACCCCTCCACTTT.

The gene calls are TRBV6-5 and TRBJ1-1, with 8 bases fitting TRBD1. Germline V gene lookup returns CDR1 MNHEY and CDR2 SVGAGI. This CDR3 has 14 residues. The V and J ends lost 4 bases and 11 bases, in that order; junction bases with no gene match: 12. CDR3 region: CASSSTYQGAGAFF. CDR3 in DNA: TGTGCCAGCAGTTCGACATACCAGGGGGCGGGGGCTTTCTTT.

The chain couples TRBV5-1 to TRBJ2-7, with no clear D. Germline CDR1 reads SGHRS; CDR2 reads YFSETQ. CDR3 length: 13 residues. V was cut by 5 bases and J by 4 bases, with 13 bases left in between. The CDR3: CASSPGRNYEQYF. The CDR3 bases are TGCGCCAGCAGTCCGGGTCGTAATTACGAGCAGTACTTC.

J is TRBJ1-6 and V is TRBV9; TRBD1 agrees at 12 bases. Germline V gene sequence: CDR1 SGDLS, CDR2 YYNGEE. With V trimmed by 2 bases and J by 6 bases, 6 bases remained unmatched. The CDR3 consists of 17 residues. The CDR3 loop is CASSVGTGGAGNSPLHF. The CDR3, as DNA: TGTGCCAGCAGCGTCGGGACAGGGGGCGCGGGTAATTCACCCCTCCACTTT.

This clone was seen just once. The V and J genes are TRBV5-1 and TRBJ2-3, with 10 bases aligning to TRBD2. Germline V gene data show CDR1 as SGHRS and CDR2 as YFSETQ. The CDR3 loop spans 16 amino acids. Unmatched junction bases numbered 11, after V lost 4 bases and J lost 6 bases. CDR3 nucleotides: TGCGCCAGCAGCCCAGGAGCGGGAGGGCGGGGGGATACGCAGTATTTT. It encodes CASSPGAGGRGDTQYF.

The V and J genes are TRBV6-2 or TRBV6-3 and TRBJ1-5; tentatively, D is TRBD1 (5 bases). Between the trimmed V and J ends, which lost 6 bases and 9 bases, there was a span of 21 bases. The length of the CDR3 is 15 residues. Germline lookup yields CDR1 MNHEY and CDR2 SVGEGT. In DNA, the CDR3 is TGTGCCAGCAGCCCCCCGGGGGACGGGAGGACGCCCCAGCATTTT. It specifies CASSPPGDGRTPQHF.

The chain couples TRBV7-8 to TRBJ2-1; 9 bases are shared with TRBD2. Germline CDR1 and CDR2: SGHVS and FQNEAQ. There are 18 residues in the CDR3. J gave up 4 bases and V 4 bases, and 14 bases lay outside the gene matches. CDR3 nucleotides: TGTGCCAGCAGCTCAGGGGCTAATAGCGGGAGCGGGTACAATGAGCAGTTCTTC. It yields the protein CASSSGANSGSGYNEQFF.

V gene TRBV7-8 combines with J gene TRBJ2-5; D remains unclear. This CDR3 spans 13 amino acids. Deletions cut 7 bases from V and 5 bases from J, with 14 bases between. Germline V gene data show CDR1 as SGHVS and CDR2 as FQNEAQ. The CDR3 coding sequence is TGTGCCAGCAAGCCCCCTGGTTGGGAGACCCAGTACTTC. Translating gives CASKPPGWETQYF.

The chain joins TRBV28 to TRBJ2-1; unclear D gene. The CDR3 runs to 15 residues. V dropped 3 bases and J dropped 0 bases, with 9 bases sitting between them. Germline V CDR1 and CDR2: MDHEN, SYDVKM. CDR3 DNA sequence: TGTGCCAGCAGTTTGCTATTGAGCTCCTACAATGAGCAGTTCTTC. It encodes CASSLLLSSYNEQFF.

This chain connects TRBV18 to TRBJ2-3, with D hard to call. V lost 3 bases to trimming and J lost 4 bases, with 8 bases between them. The CDR3 loop spans 13 amino acids. The germline gives CDR1 KGHSH, CDR2 LQKENI. The CDR3 sequence: CASSPGIADTQYF. CDR3 in DNA: TGTGCCAGCTCACCGGGCATCGCAGATACGCAGTATTTT.

The chain recombines TRBV28 with TRBJ1-1; weak D call: TRBD1 (6 bases). CDR3 size: 13 residues. With 2 bases removed from V and 5 bases from J, the gap between germline ends came to 9 bases. CDR1 and CDR2 from the germline V gene are MDHEN and SYDVKM. CDR3 loop: CASSLRQATEAFF. CDR3 in DNA: TGTGCCAGCAGTTTAAGACAGGCTACTGAAGCTTTCTTT. The whole variable domain, remainder taken from reference TRBV28 and TRBJ1-1, is DVKVTQSSRYLVKRTGEKVFLECVQDMDHENMFWYRQDPGLGLRLIYFSYDVKMKEKGDIPEGYSVSREKKERFSLILESASTNQTSMYLCASSLRQATEAFFGQGTRLTVV.

The chain has TRBV7-2 and TRBJ2-4, with 7 bases lining up with TRBD2. Germline-derived CDR1 and CDR2 are SGHTA and FQGNSA. V lost 3 bases to trimming and J lost 2 bases; unmatched junction nucleotides: 1. This CDR3 is 14 amino acids long. The CDR3 sequence: CASSLGLSKNIQYF. CDR3 DNA sequence: TGTGCCAGCAGCTTGGGACTATCCAAAAACATTCAGTACTTC.

V usage is TRBV5-1 and J usage is TRBJ1-2; D may be TRBD1 (5 bases). Germline CDR1 and CDR2: SGHRS and YFSETQ. The CDR3 covers 15 residues. V gave up 5 bases and J gave up 8 bases, with 22 bases separating them. DNA of the CDR3: TGCGCCAGCAGTGAGGACAATCGATCGTCCTGGGGCTACACCTTC. Protein: CASSEDNRSSWGYTF.

V usage is TRBV19 and J usage is TRBJ2-1; 11 nucleotides align to TRBD2. Germline V lookup: CDR1 LNHDA, CDR2 SQIVND (reference sequence). The J segment lost 5 bases and the V segment lost 6 bases, leaving 12 bases of the junction unmatched. The CDR3 consists of 17 residues. The CDR3 nucleotides read TGTGCCAGTAGCTATAGCGGGAGGGCCTTTTTAAACAATGAGCAGTTCTTC. Its protein is CASSYSGRAFLNNEQFF.

V and J are TRBV7-2 and TRBJ1-2, with D unresolved. CDR3 length: 15 amino acids. The V end lost 2 bases, the J end lost 2 bases, and 12 bases lay between the germline ends. Per the germline V gene, CDR1 is SGHTA and CDR2 is FQGNSA. The CDR3 protein is CASSLSQAANYGYTF. In nucleotides, the CDR3 is TGTGCCAGCAGCTTAAGCCAGGCCGCGAACTATGGCTACACCTTC.

The chain carries TRBV28 and TRBJ1-1; 8 bases line up with TRBD1. Germline V CDR1 and CDR2: MDHEN, SYDVKM. The CDR3 has 12 residues. The trim removed 8 bases at V and 10 bases at J, leaving 9 bases unmatched. DNA for the CDR3: TGTGCCAGCGAGAACGACAGGGGTGGAGCTTTCTTT. Translated, it gives CASENDRGGAFF.

A word on this clone: Different DNA sequences within this sample yield the same CDR3. The rearrangement uses TRBV28 and TRBJ2-7; the D gene is possibly TRBD2 (6 bases). This CDR3 spans 14 amino acids. From germline, CDR1 is MDHEN and CDR2 SYDVKM. V shed 3 bases and J shed 2 bases, with 11 bases lying between them. This CDR3 reads CASSFPGGPYEQYF. The CDR3 DNA is TGTGCCAGCAGTTTTCCCGGGGGTCCCTACGAGCAGTACTTC.

This clone was detected once. V and J are TRBV28 and TRBJ1-5, with TRBD1 as a possible D gene (5 bases). This CDR3 has 17 residues. CDR1 MDHEN and CDR2 SYDVKM come from the germline V gene. Trimming cost V 2 bases and J 3 bases, with 17 bases left between them. Here the CDR3 DNA reads TGTGCCAGCAGTTTAGTACAGGCCTTTGGGTACAATCAGCCCCAGCATTTT. Protein product: CASSLVQAFGYNQPQHF.